This T cell receptor beta chain was identified in a study of control samples from healthy donors and cancer patients. Clones were sequenced by immunoSEQ multiplex PCR, and TCRdb holds only the in-frame ones, with some missing. The sample holds some 180,000 clones. The J segment lost 7 bases and the V segment lost 8 bases, leaving 9 bases of the junction unmatched. This CDR3 is 14 amino acids long. Germline loops: CDR1 LNHDA, CDR2 SQIVND (reference sequence). The genes are TRBV19 and TRBJ2-1, with 9 bases identical to TRBD2. This clonotype originated in a woman between 25 and 40 years old in good health. Sequencing was carried out using blood. The CDR3 reads CASLAGARTNEQFF. The CDR3 DNA sequence: TGTGCCAGTTTAGCGGGGGCGCGTACAAATGAGCAGTTCTTC.